Shown below are 17 T cell receptor beta chains from a single sample sequenced in a study of blood T cell repertoires in COVID-19. The method was immunoSEQ multiplex PCR; TCRdb's version includes in-frame clones alone and lacks a portion of them. The sample has fewer than 250,000 clones, just under 85% seen once. The sequenced sample consisted of peripheral blood. The receptors derive from a woman of 80 years or more with acute or convalescent COVID-19.

The CDR3 bases are TGTGCCAGCAGCTGGGACAGCGCCTACACCGGGGAGCTGTTTTTT. Protein: CASSWDSAYTGELFF. The V call is TRBV6-5, the J call TRBJ2-2; 7 nucleotides match TRBD1. The CDR3 runs to 15 residues. V was pared by 6 bases and J by 3 bases, with 7 bases of the junction left unmatched. Looked up from germline, CDR1 is MNHEY and CDR2 is SVGAGI.

The chain links TRBV28 to TRBJ2-5; TRBD1 agrees at 7 bases. The CDR3 extends over 14 amino acids. CDR1 and CDR2 (germline): MDHEN, SYDVKM. The ends lost 3 bases at V and 9 bases at J; junction bases unmatched: 10. CDR3 nucleotide sequence: TGTGCCAGCAGTTTTAGGGACAGCCCAGCGCCCCAGTACTTC. Translation gives CASSFRDSPAPQYF.

V usage is TRBV5-1 and J usage is TRBJ2-1; TRBD2 agrees at 8 bases. The CDR3 extends over 15 amino acids. In germline, CDR1 is SGHRS, CDR2 YFSETQ. Germline trimming cut 5 bases from V and 2 bases from J; bases unmatched to any gene: 6. Here the CDR3 reads CASSDSGDTYNEQFF. The CDR3 DNA reads as TGCGCCAGCAGTGATAGCGGGGACACCTACAATGAGCAGTTCTTC.

This clone was seen just once. This chain links TRBV7-9 with TRBJ2-6, with 11 bases lining up with TRBD1. Germline lookup yields CDR1 SEHNR and CDR2 FQNEAQ (reference sequence). The CDR3 is made up of 17 amino acids. The J segment lost 0 bases and the V segment lost 3 bases, leaving 1 base of the junction unmatched. In DNA form, the CDR3 reads TGTGCCAGCAGCTTGGGGACAGGGGGCTCTGGGGCCAACGTCCTGACTTTC. Translating gives CASSLGTGGSGANVLTF.

The chain carries TRBV7-3 and TRBJ1-5; D is uncertain. Trimming took off 5 bases at V and 5 bases at J, with 25 bases between the two ends. The CDR3 runs 18 residues. Germline V gene lookup returns CDR1 SGHTA and CDR2 FQGTGA. CDR3 sequence reads: CASSPPRRRGLRDQPQHF. Written as DNA, the CDR3 is TGTGCCAGCAGCCCCCCGCGGAGGCGGGGTTTGAGGGATCAGCCCCAGCATTTT.

The chain employs TRBV6-5 and TRBJ1-5; D may be TRBD1 (6 bases). There are 15 residues in the CDR3. V was clipped by 6 bases and J by 0 bases, with 12 bases between them. CDR1 and CDR2 (germline): MNHEY, SVGAGI. The CDR3 DNA follows: TGTGCCAGCAGAGGCCACAGGGATAGCAATCAGCCCCAGCATTTT. Its translation: CASRGHRDSNQPQHF.

The rearrangement joins TRBV7-3 to TRBJ2-2; D not certain. The CDR3 spans 14 residues. Trimming stripped 5 bases from V and 6 bases from J, with 13 bases between. Germline V CDR1 and CDR2: SGHTA, FQGTGA. In DNA, the CDR3 is TGTGCCAGCAGCCTTCAGGCCACAGCCGGGGAGCTGTTTTTT. Translating it yields CASSLQATAGELFF.

The chain recombines TRBV19 with TRBJ1-2; D call uncertain. Germline V gene sequence: CDR1 LNHDA, CDR2 SQIVND (reference sequence). V was pared by 5 bases and J by 2 bases, with 9 bases between. This CDR3 contains 13 residues. The CDR3 region has the DNA TGTGCCAGTAGTTCACAGCGGAACTATGGCTACACCTTC. This sequence encodes CASSSQRNYGYTF.

This chain connects TRBV14 to TRBJ1-2, with D perhaps matching TRBD1 (6 bases). V was cut by 1 base and J by 5 bases, with 17 bases left in between. Per the germline V gene, CDR1 is SGHDN and CDR2 is FVKESK. The CDR3 totals 16 residues. CDR3 coding DNA: TGTGCCAGCAGCCAAGGGGGGGGCTCGTTCTTTTATGGCTACACCTTC. Its protein product is CASSQGGGSFFYGYTF. The variable domain in full, completed from reference TRBV14 and TRBJ1-2, reads EAGVTQFPSHSVIEKGQTVTLRCDPISGHDNLYWYRRVMGKEIKFLLHFVKESKQDESGMPNNRFLAERTGGTYSTLKVQPAELEDSGVYFCASSQGGGSFFYGYTFGSGTRLTVV.

DNA of the CDR3: TGTGCCAGTGGCGGACTAGCGGGAGGTTACAATGAGCAGTTCTTC. Its translation: CASGGLAGGYNEQFF. V usage is TRBV19 and J usage is TRBJ2-1; the match to TRBD2 covers 14 bases. The CDR3 runs 15 residues. CDR1 is LNHDA, CDR2 SQIVND, per germline (reference sequence). With 8 bases clipped from V and 4 bases from J, the junction kept 4 bases outside the gene matches.

The CDR3 protein is CASSLRFRTDTQYF. The CDR3 DNA reads TGTGCCAGCAGCTTACGGTTTCGAACAGATACGCAGTATTTT. The chain employs TRBV7-2 and TRBJ2-3; D is uncertain. Trimming removed 2 bases from V and 3 bases from J, with 9 bases in between. In germline, CDR1 is SGHTA, CDR2 FQGNSA. There are 14 residues in the CDR3.

The chain employs TRBV2 and TRBJ1-6, with a weak D call TRBD1 (6 bases). Looked up from germline, CDR1 is SNHLY and CDR2 is FYNNEI. The CDR3 length is 14 residues. V lost 4 bases to trimming and J lost 4 bases, with 8 bases between them. The CDR3 DNA reads as TGTGCCAGCAGTGGGACAGCTTATAATTCACCCCTCCACTTT. Translated, it gives CASSGTAYNSPLHF.

V and J are TRBV4-2 and TRBJ2-5; TRBD2 agrees at 7 bases. Unmatched junction bases numbered 0, after V lost 3 bases and J lost 2 bases. Germline V CDR1 and CDR2: LGHNA, YNFKEQ. The CDR3 is 13 amino acids. CDR3 protein: CASSQREQETQYF. The CDR3 region has the DNA TGTGCCAGCAGCCAGCGGGAGCAAGAGACCCAGTACTTC.

This chain uses TRBV6-2 or TRBV6-3 with TRBJ1-2, with 7 bases fitting TRBD1. The V gene's germline CDR1 is MNHEY and CDR2 SVGEGT. The CDR3 spans 14 residues. V gave up 0 bases and J gave up 4 bases; unmatched junction bases: 2. This chain's CDR3 is CASSYSGQTYGYTF. In DNA form, the CDR3 reads TGTGCCAGCAGTTACTCGGGACAGACCTATGGCTACACCTTC.

The chain recombines TRBV7-2 with TRBJ2-3; the D gene is possibly TRBD2 (5 bases). Deletions cut 4 bases from V and 0 bases from J, with 14 bases between. Per germline, CDR1 SGHTA and CDR2 FQGNSA. The length of the CDR3 is 16 residues. The CDR3 DNA reads TGTGCCAGCAGCTCCTTAGCGAGGGCTAGCACAGATACGCAGTATTTT. Its protein product is CASSSLARASTDTQYF.

J is TRBJ2-3 and V is TRBV19; the match to TRBD2 covers 9 bases. The ends lost 3 bases at V and 5 bases at J; junction bases unmatched: 6. The CDR3 runs 15 residues. Germline CDR1 and CDR2: LNHDA and SQIVND (reference sequence). CDR3 coding DNA: TGTGCCAGTAGTATTCAATTAGCGGGAGAAGATACGCAGTATTTT. It codes for CASSIQLAGEDTQYF.

The chain is built from TRBV12-3 or TRBV12-4 and TRBJ2-1; 7 positions match TRBD2. J lost 9 bases, V lost 6 bases, and 5 bases had no gene match. CDR3 length: 12 amino acids. CDR3 protein: CASRGLVSEQFF. The CDR3 DNA sequence: TGTGCCAGCAGAGGACTAGTCAGTGAGCAGTTCTTC.